The 25 T cell receptor beta chains below all came from one sample that was sequenced in a study of shared clonotypes between healthy human individuals. Data came from immunoSEQ multiplex PCR; TCRdb stores just in-frame clones and leaves some out. The sample lists fewer than 150,000 clones, approximately 70% seen once, with approximately 25% in the top ten. Sequencing was carried out using memory CD8+ T cells sorted from blood. Sample subset: CD45RO+ cells pooled with CCR7-negative TemRA cells. Receptors were obtained from a woman younger than 45 in good health.

This clone was observed at least ten times. V is TRBV4-1 and J is TRBJ2-7; D gene unclear. From germline, CDR1 is MGHRA and CDR2 YSYEKL. The CDR3 totals 13 residues. V was clipped by 1 base and J by 3 bases, with 7 bases between them. The chain's CDR3 is CASSQALLYEQYF. CDR3 sequence (DNA): TGCGCCAGCAGCCAAGCACTTCTCTACGAGCAGTACTTC.

This clone is a singleton in its sample. The chain is built from TRBV28 and TRBJ2-6; D may be TRBD2 (6 bases). From germline, CDR1 is MDHEN and CDR2 SYDVKM. CDR3 length equals 18 residues. V was cut by 3 bases and J by 5 bases, with 20 bases left in between. CDR3 in DNA: TGTGCCAGCAGTTTTGCGGGACGGATCTCTGGTAGGGCCAACGTCCTGACTTTC. This codes for CASSFAGRISGRANVLTF.

The chain links TRBV9 to TRBJ1-1; D gene unclear. Germline CDR1 SGDLS, CDR2 YYNGEE. With 1 base removed from V and 6 bases from J, the gap between germline ends came to 10 bases. The CDR3 has 13 amino acids. The CDR3 region is CASSVQASSEAFF. CDR3 nucleotide sequence: TGTGCCAGCAGCGTACAAGCGTCTTCTGAAGCTTTCTTT.

This clone was counted between two and nine times. The DNA for the CDR3 is TGTGCCAGTAGGACAGCCTCTAACTATGGCTACACCTTC. Its protein is CASRTASNYGYTF. The chain couples TRBV19 to TRBJ1-2; a possible D gene is TRBD1 (5 bases). Trimming shortened V by 6 bases and J by 0 bases, and 8 bases separated the two germline ends. CDR1 is LNHDA and CDR2 is SQIVND in the germline V gene (reference sequence). The CDR3 loop spans 13 amino acids.

The J gene is TRBJ2-1, the V gene TRBV7-2; TRBD2 is a possible D gene (6 bases). CDR1 SGHTA and CDR2 FQGNSA come from the germline V gene. V lost 4 bases, J lost 7 bases, and 14 bases lay in between. This CDR3 region has 14 residues. The CDR3 nucleotides are TGTGCCAGCAGCTCCGGGACTTTAAGGAATGAGCAGTTCTTC. It yields the protein CASSSGTLRNEQFF.

The chain combines TRBV4-1 with TRBJ2-2; 12 positions agree with TRBD2. Trimming removed 0 bases from V and 7 bases from J; junction bases left unmatched: 12. CDR1 is MGHRA, CDR2 YSYEKL, per germline. This CDR3 has 19 residues. DNA of the CDR3: TGCGCCAGCAGCCAAGATTGGCCTAGCGGGAGGGCCCAGGTCGGGGAGCTGTTTTTT. Residues: CASSQDWPSGRAQVGELFF.

The chain carries TRBV6-1 and TRBJ1-2; D might be TRBD1 (6 bases). Between the trimmed V and J ends, which lost 1 base and 3 bases, there was a span of 12 bases. From germline, CDR1 is MNHNS and CDR2 SASEGT. There are 15 residues in the CDR3. The CDR3 DNA is TGTGCCAGCAGTGAAGTGGGGGCATTCGACTATGGCTACACCTTC. This gives the protein CASSEVGAFDYGYTF.

The genes are TRBV25-1 and TRBJ1-4, with a tentative D call TRBD1 (5 bases). The CDR3 sequence is 15 residues long. Trimming cost V 4 bases and J 5 bases, with 14 bases left between them. Germline V gives CDR1 MGHDK, CDR2 SYGVNS. The CDR3 bases are TGTGCCAGCAGTGGGTATGGGGACGTCAATGAAAAACTGTTTTTT. Translating gives CASSGYGDVNEKLFF.

V is TRBV29-1 and J is TRBJ2-5, with 8 bases that match TRBD2. Judging by the DNA end, TRBJ2-7 fits better; the J call may be wrong. The CDR3 extends over 16 amino acids. Germline-derived CDR1 and CDR2 are SQVTM and ANQGSEA. The chain's CDR3 is CSVEDLGRAGSNEQYF. The CDR3 DNA reads TGCAGCGTTGAAGATCTCGGGAGGGCCGGGTCTAACGAGCAGTACTTC.

This clone has ten or more counts. The chain is built from TRBV27 and TRBJ2-3; the D is unclear. V gave up 4 bases and J gave up 2 bases, with 4 bases separating them. This CDR3 contains 12 residues. The germline V gene has CDR1 MNHEY and CDR2 SMNVEV (reference sequence). The CDR3 sequence: CASSSFTDTQYF. The DNA of the CDR3 is TGTGCCAGCAGTTCATTCACAGATACGCAGTATTTT.

The chain combines TRBV13 with TRBJ2-5, with D tentatively TRBD1 or TRBD2 (5 bases each). V shed 3 bases and J shed 5 bases, with 16 bases lying between them. This CDR3 is built from 15 residues. Germline CDR1 reads PRHDT; CDR2 reads FYEKMQ (reference sequence). The CDR3 DNA reads TGTGCCAGCAGCTTGGGGGACGGCCATACGGAGACCCAGTACTTC. As protein: CASSLGDGHTETQYF.

The V and J genes are TRBV4-1 and TRBJ2-7, with 8 bases that match TRBD2. From germline, CDR1 is MGHRA and CDR2 YSYEKL. The CDR3 consists of 16 residues. V shed 6 bases and J 4 bases; nucleotides not matched to a gene: 14. The CDR3 protein is CASSMGSGIEGYEQYF. The CDR3, as DNA: TGCGCCAGCAGTATGGGTAGCGGGATAGAGGGTTACGAGCAGTACTTC.

This clone has a handful of counts. J is TRBJ1-1 and V is TRBV9; D not resolved. This CDR3 contains 13 residues. The V and J ends lost 0 bases and 7 bases respectively, with 10 bases between them. Germline loops: CDR1 SGDLS, CDR2 YYNGEE. For the CDR3, the DNA is TGTGCCAGCAGCGTAGGAGCGGAGGGTGAAGCTTTCTTT. Amino acids: CASSVGAEGEAFF.

The chain uses TRBV2 and TRBJ2-7; a weak D match, TRBD2 (7 bases). This CDR3 is built from 13 residues. The V end was cut by 6 bases, the J end by 2 bases, with 11 bases between. The germline CDR1 and CDR2 sequences are SNHLY and FYNNEI. In DNA, the CDR3 is TGTGCCAGCAGAGGGGGGGAACCCTACGAGCAGTACTTC. Protein sequence: CASRGGEPYEQYF. The variable domain in full, with the rest retrieved from reference TRBV2 and TRBJ2-7, is EPEVTQTPSHQVTQMGQEVILRCVPISNHLYFYWYRQILGQKVEFLVSFYNNEISEKSEIFDDQFSVERPDGSNFTLKIRSTKLEDSAMYFCASRGGEPYEQYFGPGTRLTVT.

This CDR3 is CASSSTGGPTEAFF. Here the CDR3 DNA reads TGTGCCAGCAGCTCTACAGGGGGCCCTACTGAAGCTTTCTTT. The gene calls are TRBV5-4 and TRBJ1-1; 9 nucleotides match TRBD1. The CDR3 extends over 14 amino acids. Germline CDR1 is SGHNT and CDR2 is YYREEE (reference sequence). The V gene end was trimmed by 3 bases and the J gene end by 5 bases; junction bases not matched to a gene: 5.

This clone was counted only a few times. The V and J genes are TRBV18 and TRBJ1-1, with no clear D. V was trimmed by 2 bases and J by 1 base, leaving 8 bases between them. The CDR3 is 14 amino acids. Germline assignment: CDR1 KGHSH and CDR2 LQKENI. The CDR3 DNA is TGTGCCAGCTCACCAACAACAGCGAACACTGAAGCTTTCTTT. It translates to CASSPTTANTEAFF. Full variable domain (outside the CDR3, taken from reference TRBV18 and TRBJ1-1): NAGVMQNPRHLVRRRGQEARLRCSPMKGHSHVYWYRQLPEEGLKFMVYLQKENIIDESGMPKERFSAEFPKEGPSILRIQQVVRGDSAAYFCASSPTTANTEAFFGQGTRLTVV.

V is TRBV7-8 and J is TRBJ2-7; possibly TRBD2 for D (5 bases). The CDR3 spans 17 residues. The germline V gene encodes CDR1 SGHVS and CDR2 FQNEAQ. Trimming removed 0 bases at V and 3 bases at J, with 18 bases between. This CDR3 reads CASSLAAGGPIHYEQYF. CDR3 DNA sequence: TGTGCCAGCAGCTTAGCGGCGGGCGGGCCGATACACTACGAGCAGTACTTC.

The chain links TRBV18 to TRBJ1-1, with 7 positions matching TRBD1. The CDR3 has 14 residues. V was pared by 4 bases and J by 7 bases, with 9 bases of the junction left unmatched. Germline CDR1 reads KGHSH; CDR2 reads LQKENI. CDR3 nucleotides: TGTGCCAGCTCACAACAGGGGAGTGTTATTGAAGCTTTCTTT. Amino acids: CASSQQGSVIEAFF.

This rearrangement joins TRBV11-2 to TRBJ2-5; D gene uncertain. The V end was cut by 8 bases, the J end by 5 bases, with 12 bases between. This CDR3 has 12 residues. The germline CDR1 and CDR2 sequences are SGHAT and FQNNGV. CDR3 amino acids: CASLRIAETQYF. The CDR3 bases are TGTGCCAGCTTAAGGATCGCCGAGACCCAGTACTTC.

The chain is built from TRBV27 and TRBJ1-5; D unclear. Looked up from germline, CDR1 is MNHEY and CDR2 is SMNVEV (reference sequence). The CDR3 runs 13 residues. Trimming took off 6 bases at V and 4 bases at J, with 10 bases between the two ends. CDR3 in amino acids: CASSMISNQPQHF. The DNA for the CDR3 is TGTGCCAGCAGCATGATTTCAAATCAGCCCCAGCATTTT.

The chain carries TRBV19 and TRBJ2-1; TRBD2 is a possible D gene (6 bases). The V end was cut by 3 bases, the J end by 1 base, with 10 bases between. CDR1 and CDR2 (germline): LNHDA, SQIVND (reference sequence). The CDR3 consists of 15 residues. The CDR3 protein is CASSIYSGSYNEQFF. The CDR3 nucleotides read TGTGCCAGTAGTATCTATAGCGGTTCCTACAATGAGCAGTTCTTC.

This clone was seen just once. V is TRBV2 and J is TRBJ2-1; tentative D call: TRBD2 (5 bases). Germline CDR1 is SNHLY and CDR2 is FYNNEI. The germline V and J ends were trimmed by 10 bases and 9 bases, with 16 bases remaining between them. CDR3 length: 12 residues. The CDR3 spells CATSKEVGEQFF. The CDR3 nucleotides are TGTGCCACATCAAAGGAGGTCGGTGAGCAGTTCTTC.

The chain joins TRBV28 to TRBJ1-3; D call uncertain. CDR3 size: 10 residues. The germline gives CDR1 MDHEN, CDR2 SYDVKM. Trimming cost V 6 bases and J 14 bases, with 11 bases left between them. The CDR3 sequence: CASRSVDLYF. The CDR3 nucleotides read TGTGCCAGCAGGTCCGTTGACCTATATTTT.

This clone was seen just once. The chain links TRBV5-4 to TRBJ2-3, with D possibly matching TRBD1 (5 bases). The V end was cut by 1 base, the J end by 0 bases, with 15 bases between. Germline CDR1 is SGHNT and CDR2 is YYREEE (reference sequence). The CDR3 is 17 residues long. CDR3 region: CASSLWGRHSSTDTQYF. CDR3 nucleotides: TGTGCCAGCAGCTTGTGGGGCAGGCACTCTAGCACAGATACGCAGTATTTT.

The chain recombines TRBV7-9 with TRBJ2-2; the D call may be TRBD1 or TRBD2 (5 bases each). The CDR3 covers 15 residues. Germline V CDR1 and CDR2: SEHNR, FQNEAQ (reference sequence). V lost 3 bases to trimming and J lost 2 bases, with 10 bases between them. For the CDR3, the DNA is TGTGCCAGCAGCTTTGGGGCGGGTAACACCGGGGAGCTGTTTTTT. Translation gives CASSFGAGNTGELFF.